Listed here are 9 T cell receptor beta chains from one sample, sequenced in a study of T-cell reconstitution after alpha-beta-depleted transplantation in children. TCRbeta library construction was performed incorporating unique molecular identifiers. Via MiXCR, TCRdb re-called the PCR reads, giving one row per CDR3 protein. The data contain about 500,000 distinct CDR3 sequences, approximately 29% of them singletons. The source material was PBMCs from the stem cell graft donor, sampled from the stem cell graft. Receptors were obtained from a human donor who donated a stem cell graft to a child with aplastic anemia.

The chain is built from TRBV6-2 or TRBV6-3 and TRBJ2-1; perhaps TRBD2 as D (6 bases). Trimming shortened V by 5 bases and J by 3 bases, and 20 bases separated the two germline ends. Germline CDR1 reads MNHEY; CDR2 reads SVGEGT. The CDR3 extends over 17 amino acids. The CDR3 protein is CASSPSRSGLFYNEQFF. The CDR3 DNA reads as TGTGCCAGCAGTCCCTCTCGTTCGGGACTCTTCTACAATGAGCAGTTCTTC.

CDR3 DNA: TGCGCCAGCAGTGATTCGGGATCGCGCACAGATACGCAGTATTTT. It yields the protein CASSDSGSRTDTQYF. This chain connects TRBV10-2 to TRBJ2-3; D possibly corresponds to TRBD2 (5 bases). The CDR3 is 15 residues long. Trimming took off 3 bases at V and 1 base at J, with 11 bases between the two ends. CDR1 and CDR2 (germline): WSHSY, SAAADI.

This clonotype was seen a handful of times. The CDR3 region is CASSSAAGYGYTF. Here the CDR3 DNA reads TGTGCCAGCAGCTCCGCCGCAGGGTATGGCTACACCTTC. The chain joins TRBV9 to TRBJ1-2, with D perhaps TRBD1 (5 bases). The CDR3 is made up of 13 amino acids. Trimming removed 4 bases at V and 5 bases at J, with 12 bases between. Looked up from germline, CDR1 is SGDLS and CDR2 is YYNGEE.

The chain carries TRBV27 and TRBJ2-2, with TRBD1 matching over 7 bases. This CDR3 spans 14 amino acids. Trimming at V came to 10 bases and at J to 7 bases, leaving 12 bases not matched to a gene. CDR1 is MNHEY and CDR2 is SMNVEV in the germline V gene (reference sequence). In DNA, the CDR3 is TGTGCCACCCGAAAGACAGGGTTAGTCGGGGAGCTGTTTTTT. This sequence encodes CATRKTGLVGELFF.

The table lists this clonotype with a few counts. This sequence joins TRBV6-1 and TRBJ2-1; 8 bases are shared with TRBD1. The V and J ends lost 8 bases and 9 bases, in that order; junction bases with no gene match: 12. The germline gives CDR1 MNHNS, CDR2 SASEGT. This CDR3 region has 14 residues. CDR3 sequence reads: CASSGTGGAAEQFF. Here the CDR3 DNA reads TGTGCCAGCTCCGGGACAGGAGGCGCGGCTGAGCAGTTCTTC.

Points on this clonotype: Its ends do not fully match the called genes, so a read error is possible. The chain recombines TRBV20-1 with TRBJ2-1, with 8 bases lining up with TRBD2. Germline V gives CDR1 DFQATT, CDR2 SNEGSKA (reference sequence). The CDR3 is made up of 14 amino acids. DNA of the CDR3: TGCAGTGCAAGAGGCGGGGGGCCGGACAATGAGCAGTTCTTC. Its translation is CSARGGGPDNEQFF.

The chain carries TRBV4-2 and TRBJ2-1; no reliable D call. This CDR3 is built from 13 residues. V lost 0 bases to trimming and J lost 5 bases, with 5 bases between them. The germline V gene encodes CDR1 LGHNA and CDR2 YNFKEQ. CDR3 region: CASSQDRHNEQFF. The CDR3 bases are TGTGCCAGCAGCCAAGATCGGCACAATGAGCAGTTCTTC.

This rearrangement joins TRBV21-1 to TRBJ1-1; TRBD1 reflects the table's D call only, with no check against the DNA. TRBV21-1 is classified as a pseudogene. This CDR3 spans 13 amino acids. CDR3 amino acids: CAAQPGLNTEAFF. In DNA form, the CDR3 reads TGTGCCGCACAGCCGGGTTTGAACACTGAAGCTTTCTTT.

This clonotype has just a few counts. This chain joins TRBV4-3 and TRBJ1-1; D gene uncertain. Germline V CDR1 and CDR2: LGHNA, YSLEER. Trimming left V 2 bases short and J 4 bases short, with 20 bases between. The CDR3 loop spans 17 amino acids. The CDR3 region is CASSQTLEGGLVTEAFF. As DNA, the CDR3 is TGCGCCAGCAGCCAAACCCTGGAGGGTGGCTTGGTCACTGAAGCTTTCTTT.